This T cell receptor (beta chain) stems from a study of T cell responses to AZD1222 COVID-19 vaccine. Notes on the study in general: Only six or seven AZD1222 recipients tested seropositive at baseline. Possibly, clonal diversity was underestimated; donors were largely white British and included more females. No repertoire was sampled before or during the peak T cell response, only after it. Spike-wide vaccine-associated CD4 TCRs dominated at 160-218 and 743-854.

This CDR3 has 18 residues. Looked up from germline, CDR1 is LGHDT and CDR2 is YNNKEL (reference sequence). V was clipped by 8 bases and J by 4 bases; unmatched bases: 16. For this clone: Its antigen is undetermined.

Here immunoSEQ multiplex PCR was the method, and the copy in TCRdb shows in-frame clones only, minus some. This table holds roughly 98,000 clones, roughly 90% found once. The material sequenced was peripheral blood, taken 28 days after the second AZD1222 dose. The chain couples TRBV3-1 (or the pseudogene TRBV3-2) to TRBJ1-3; 11 bases agree with TRBD1. This TCR derives from an adult who received the AZD1222 COVID-19 vaccine. DNA of the CDR3: TGTGCCAGCGCGCGGTTCCAGGGACAGGGGGAAACCGGAAACACCATATATTTT. Its translation: CASARFQGQGETGNTIYF.